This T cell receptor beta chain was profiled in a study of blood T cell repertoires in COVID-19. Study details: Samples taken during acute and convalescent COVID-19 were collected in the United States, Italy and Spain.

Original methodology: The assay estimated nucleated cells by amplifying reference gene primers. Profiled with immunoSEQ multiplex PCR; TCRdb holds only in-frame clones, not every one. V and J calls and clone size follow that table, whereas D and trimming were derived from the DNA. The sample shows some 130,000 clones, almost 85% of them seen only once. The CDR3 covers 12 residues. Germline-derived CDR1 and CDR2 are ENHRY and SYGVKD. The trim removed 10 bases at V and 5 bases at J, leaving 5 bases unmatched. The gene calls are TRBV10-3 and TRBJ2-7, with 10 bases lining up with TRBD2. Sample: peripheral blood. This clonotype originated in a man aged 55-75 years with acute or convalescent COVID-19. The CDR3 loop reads CATRGTSDEQYF. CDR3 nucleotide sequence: TGTGCCACCAGGGGGACTAGCGACGAGCAGTACTTC.